This TCR beta chain was profiled in a study of molecular identifiers for immune sequencing clone quantification. About the study: Sequencing covered four of five parts into which replicate RNA from approximately 22,000 or 94,000 naive CD8 cells was split.

Per germline, CDR1 LGHDT and CDR2 YNNKEL (reference sequence). The CDR3 is 14 residues long. With 7 bases removed from V and 3 bases from J, the gap between germline ends came to 16 bases. From the PCR reads, TCRdb called clonotypes with MiXCR, one entry per CDR3 protein. The table shows fewer than 350,000 distinct CDR3 sequences, with 24% occurring only once. The origin of this receptor is a human donor in good health. Some libraries in this study had Jurkat cell RNA spiked in. Sequenced input: naive CD8+ T cells from blood, with Jurkat cell RNA spiked in. As for subset: FACS-sorted CD8+CD4-CCR7+CD45RA+ naive T cells. The chain combines TRBV3-1 with TRBJ2-7, with D uncertain. The CDR3 sequence: CASTNLAADYEQYF. The CDR3 DNA sequence: TGTGCCAGCACCAACCTGGCTGCAGACTACGAGCAGTACTTC.